This TCR beta chain emerged from a study of blood T cells in healthy people across ages. Overall study results and limits: Both naive CD4+ cell counts and diversity were greater in long-lived donors than in aged donors.

A sample-barcoded 5' primer and a J-beta primer mix were used in a second PCR of about 7 to 12 cycles. Each cDNA molecule, via a template-switch adaptor with 12 random nucleotides, was tagged. MiXCR, run by TCRdb on the 5' RACE reads, gives a single entry per CDR3 protein. The sample records hundreds of thousands of distinct CDR3 sequences, around three fifths being singletons. On this clonotype itself: Its matching antigen is unknown.

This CDR3 contains 14 residues. The germline gives CDR1 DFQATT, CDR2 SNEGSKA (reference sequence). Losses at the gene ends were 6 bases for V and 5 bases for J; bases not matched to a gene: 8. Every participating donor contributed about 10 milliliters of peripheral blood through a draw. The source material was blood. The sequence came from a man between 35 and 55 years old in good health. This chain uses TRBV20-1 with TRBJ1-1; 11 bases line up with TRBD1. The DNA of the CDR3 is TGCAGTGCAGAGCGGACAGGGGGCTATACTGAAGCTTTCTTT. Its protein is CSAERTGGYTEAFF.